This entry lists 27 T cell receptor beta chains sequenced from one sample in a study of T cell changes during pregnancy in multiple sclerosis. Sequenced by immunoSEQ multiplex PCR; TCRdb stores in-frame clones only, minus some. Found here are tens of thousands of clones, 94% of them singletons; the top ten hold about 0.61%. This specimen was peripheral blood, taken in the third trimester of pregnancy. Every receptor here comes from a female donor with multiple sclerosis, enrolled in a pregnancy study.

This chain joins TRBV10-2 and TRBJ1-1; 7 bases agree with TRBD1. The CDR3 is 14 residues long. CDR1 is WSHSY and CDR2 is SAAADI in the germline V gene. After removal of 3 bases from V and 2 bases from J, the junction contained 3 bases not matched to a gene. The CDR3 region is CASSDRQGNTEAFF. As DNA, the CDR3 is TGCGCCAGCAGTGATCGACAGGGTAACACTGAAGCTTTCTTT.

This clone was seen just once. This sequence joins TRBV7-9 and TRBJ2-6; a possible D gene is TRBD1 (6 bases). CDR1 is SEHNR, CDR2 FQNEAQ, per germline (reference sequence). The CDR3 consists of 17 residues. The V and J ends lost 1 base and 0 bases respectively, with 10 bases between them. The CDR3, as DNA: TGTGCCAGCAGCTTAGACAGGGCCCCCTCTGGGGCCAACGTCCTGACTTTC. Amino acid sequence: CASSLDRAPSGANVLTF.

This sequence joins TRBV27 and TRBJ1-2; D gene unclear. This CDR3 has 13 residues. CDR1 MNHEY and CDR2 SMNVEV come from the germline V gene (reference sequence). The V end lost 8 bases, the J end lost 4 bases, and 14 bases lay between the germline ends. The CDR3 spells CASGSGSLYGYTF. The DNA for the CDR3 is TGTGCCAGCGGTTCAGGTTCTCTCTATGGCTACACCTTC.

This clone was seen just once. The genes are TRBV14 and TRBJ2-7; 7 nucleotides align to TRBD1. CDR1 and CDR2 (germline): SGHDN, FVKESK. Germline trimming cut 7 bases from V and 2 bases from J; bases unmatched to any gene: 8. The CDR3 is made up of 14 amino acids. In nucleotides, the CDR3 is TGTGCCAGCAACGAACAGGGGATTACCTACGAGCAGTACTTC. This encodes CASNEQGITYEQYF.

This clone counts as medium-sized. The chain recombines TRBV4-3 with TRBJ1-4; TRBD1 might be the D (6 bases). The CDR3 length is 16 residues. CDR1 is LGHNA, CDR2 YSLEER, per germline. V dropped 0 bases and J dropped 7 bases, with 15 bases sitting between them. In DNA, the CDR3 is TGCGCCAGCAGCCAAGATCCCGGCAGGGGTAGTGAAAAACTGTTTTTT. Its protein is CASSQDPGRGSEKLFF.

The chain employs TRBV18 and TRBJ1-5; TRBD1 agrees at 9 bases. CDR1 and CDR2 (germline): KGHSH, LQKENI. The V gene end was trimmed by 4 bases and the J gene end by 6 bases; junction bases not matched to a gene: 4. This CDR3 has 14 amino acids. The CDR3 coding sequence is TGTGCCAGCTCACTGGGACAGGGCGGTCAGCCCCAGCATTTT. This sequence encodes CASSLGQGGQPQHF. The entire variable domain, with the rest obtained from reference TRBV18 and TRBJ1-5, is as follows: NAGVMQNPRHLVRRRGQEARLRCSPMKGHSHVYWYRQLPEEGLKFMVYLQKENIIDESGMPKERFSAEFPKEGPSILRIQQVVRGDSAAYFCASSLGQGGQPQHFGDGTRLSIL.

This clone was detected only once. The chain recombines TRBV7-2 with TRBJ2-7, with 7 bases aligning to TRBD1. J was trimmed by 2 bases and V by 5 bases; bases with no gene match: 9. This CDR3 contains 15 residues. Germline V lookup: CDR1 SGHTA, CDR2 FQGNSA. The DNA of the CDR3 is TGTGCCAGCAGCCCCCTCGGGACAGCCACCTACGAGCAGTACTTC. It translates to CASSPLGTATYEQYF.

V and J are TRBV9 and TRBJ2-5; 8 nucleotides match TRBD2. CDR1 is SGDLS, CDR2 YYNGEE, per germline. The ends lost 0 bases at V and 6 bases at J; junction bases unmatched: 7. This CDR3 comprises 15 residues. CDR3 sequence reads: CASSVDTGGLKTQYF. DNA for the CDR3: TGTGCCAGCAGCGTAGATACGGGGGGGCTGAAGACCCAGTACTTC.

V gene TRBV4-3 combines with J gene TRBJ1-5; tentative D call: TRBD1 (5 bases). This CDR3 region has 15 residues. With 1 base removed from V and 3 bases from J, the gap between germline ends came to 10 bases. CDR1 LGHNA and CDR2 YSLEER come from the germline V gene. CDR3 in DNA: TGCGCCAGCAGCCAAGTTCAGGGCTACAATCAGCCCCAGCATTTT. The encoded protein is CASSQVQGYNQPQHF.

V and J are TRBV7-6 and TRBJ2-7; 7 bases line up with TRBD2. CDR1 SGHVS and CDR2 FNYEAQ come from the germline V gene. The junction had 8 bases not matched to a gene; V was cut back by 3 bases and J by 0 bases. CDR3 length: 16 residues. The chain's CDR3 is CASSLGPLAASYEQYF. The CDR3 region has the DNA TGTGCCAGCAGCTTGGGGCCTCTAGCGGCCTCCTACGAGCAGTACTTC.

The genes are TRBV5-1 and TRBJ1-1, with TRBD1 matching 7 bases. Trimming removed 4 bases from V and 10 bases from J; junction bases left unmatched: 13. Per germline, CDR1 SGHRS and CDR2 YFSETQ. This CDR3 spans 14 amino acids. This chain's CDR3 is CASSPRQGPPPAFF. The CDR3 region has the DNA TGCGCCAGCAGCCCCCGACAGGGCCCGCCGCCAGCTTTCTTT.

The chain carries TRBV5-1 and TRBJ2-7, with a tentative D call TRBD1 (6 bases). The germline V gene encodes CDR1 SGHRS and CDR2 YFSETQ. This CDR3 spans 14 amino acids. V was shortened by 3 bases and J by 1 base, with 11 bases between the two germline ends. The CDR3 spells CASSSRTDSYEQYF. CDR3 coding DNA: TGCGCCAGCAGCTCCCGGACAGATTCCTACGAGCAGTACTTC.

This chain joins TRBV18 and TRBJ2-1; 8 bases fit TRBD1. This CDR3 is built from 17 residues. Germline V gene lookup returns CDR1 KGHSH and CDR2 LQKENI. V lost 2 bases, J lost 1 base, and 7 bases stayed unmatched. The CDR3 is CASSPLDRDPSYNEQFF. CDR3 coding DNA: TGTGCCAGCTCACCATTGGACAGGGACCCATCCTACAATGAGCAGTTCTTC.

V gene TRBV7-6 combines with J gene TRBJ2-2, with D maybe TRBD1 (6 bases). Trimming took 1 base from V and 5 from J, leaving 14 bases between them. Germline V gene data show CDR1 as SGHVS and CDR2 as FNYEAQ. The CDR3 spans 16 residues. The CDR3 sequence: CASSLVAQGSTGELFF. The CDR3 nucleotides read TGTGCCAGCAGCTTAGTAGCACAGGGAAGTACCGGGGAGCTGTTTTTT.

This chain links TRBV7-9 with TRBJ2-5, with D unresolved. The CDR3 is 14 amino acids. CDR1 and CDR2 from the germline V gene are SEHNR and FQNEAQ (reference sequence). CDR3 residues: CATPLPGRQETQYF. Here the CDR3 DNA reads TGTGCTACCCCTCTTCCCGGCAGGCAAGAGACCCAGTACTTC. The full variable domain, its missing parts supplied by reference TRBV7-9 and TRBJ2-5, is DTGVSQNPRHKITKRGQNVTFRCDPISEHNRLYWYRQTLGQGPEFLTYFQNEAQLEKSRLLSDRFSAERPKGSFSTLEIQRTEQGDSAMYLCATPLPGRQETQYFGPGTRLLVL.

This clone was detected only once. V usage is TRBV7-3 and J usage is TRBJ2-2; 7 bases map to TRBD1. Trimming at V came to 1 base and at J to 0 bases, leaving 5 bases not matched to a gene. CDR3 length: 17 residues. Germline loops: CDR1 SGHTA, CDR2 FQGTGA. The CDR3 loop is CASSLKPTGTNTGELFF. For the CDR3, the DNA is TGTGCCAGCAGCTTAAAGCCGACAGGGACGAACACCGGGGAGCTGTTTTTT.

The gene calls are TRBV2 and TRBJ2-2; 9 bases map to TRBD1. V lost 4 bases, J lost 4 bases, and 4 bases stayed unmatched. CDR1 is SNHLY and CDR2 is FYNNEI in the germline V gene. The CDR3 covers 15 residues. CDR3 amino acids: CASSVGQGGTGELFF. DNA for the CDR3: TGTGCCAGCAGTGTGGGACAGGGAGGCACCGGGGAGCTGTTTTTT.

This chain uses TRBV29-1 with TRBJ1-2; TRBD1 matches at 7 bases. With 7 bases clipped from V and 0 bases from J, the junction kept 8 bases outside the gene matches. Looked up from germline, CDR1 is SQVTM and CDR2 is ANQGSEA. The CDR3 spans 14 residues. The CDR3: CSARAGTANYGYTF. DNA of the CDR3: TGCAGCGCCCGTGCCGGGACAGCTAACTATGGCTACACCTTC.

This clone was counted a single time. The rearrangement uses TRBV19 and TRBJ1-6; D remains ambiguous. Germline V gene data show CDR1 as LNHDA and CDR2 as SQIVND (reference sequence). The V end lost 4 bases, the J end lost 0 bases, and 7 bases lay between the germline ends. This CDR3 is 15 amino acids long. CDR3 coding DNA: TGTGCCAGTAGTACTACGAGCTCCTATAATTCACCCCTCCACTTT. Translating gives CASSTTSSYNSPLHF.

The V gene is TRBV4-2, the J gene TRBJ1-6, with TRBD1 as a possible D gene (5 bases). The CDR3 extends over 19 amino acids. Germline-derived CDR1 and CDR2 are LGHNA and YNFKEQ. The V gene lost 1 base and the J gene lost 9 bases, with 25 bases spanning the gap. The CDR3 sequence is CASSQVQSGSLGLSSPLHF. CDR3 DNA sequence: TGTGCCAGCAGCCAAGTTCAGAGCGGGTCCCTGGGGCTAAGTTCACCCCTCCACTTT.

This clone was counted a few times. This CDR3 is CASSLGPWEGYTF. In DNA form, the CDR3 reads TGTGCCAGCAGTTTAGGCCCCTGGGAGGGCTACACCTTC. V and J are TRBV27 and TRBJ1-2; no definite D call. Germline V CDR1 and CDR2: MNHEY, SMNVEV (reference sequence). V dropped 2 bases and J dropped 8 bases, with 12 bases sitting between them. The CDR3 covers 13 residues.

This clone was observed a single time. The V and J genes are TRBV6-6 and TRBJ2-7; TRBD1 matches at 10 bases. CDR3 size: 16 residues. The germline CDR1 and CDR2 sequences are MNHNY and SVGAGI (reference sequence). J lost 1 base, V lost 4 bases, and 7 bases had no gene match. The CDR3 sequence is CASSSSTGGRSYEQYF. The DNA of the CDR3 is TGTGCCAGCAGTTCCTCGACAGGGGGCAGATCCTACGAGCAGTACTTC.

V and J are TRBV29-1 and TRBJ1-2; 7 nucleotides agree with TRBD1. Trimming took 7 bases from V and 6 from J; bases not matched to a gene: 17. The CDR3 spans 15 residues. Germline V gives CDR1 SQVTM, CDR2 ANQGSEA. The CDR3 nucleotides read TGCAGCGCTCAGGGGTCAGGGGGATTTCCGCATGGCTACACCTTC. Translating gives CSAQGSGGFPHGYTF.

For the CDR3, the DNA is TGTGCCAGCAGCACACGTGCAACTAATGAAAAACTGTTTTTT. Translation: CASSTRATNEKLFF. The chain combines TRBV9 with TRBJ1-4; D gene ambiguous. V was shortened by 4 bases and J by 0 bases, with 7 bases between the two germline ends. The germline gives CDR1 SGDLS, CDR2 YYNGEE. This CDR3 spans 14 amino acids.

This clone has a single count. A read error may produce the germline difference seen at one junction end. The genes are TRBV5-1 and TRBJ2-1; D call uncertain. The CDR3 loop spans 14 amino acids. Germline V gives CDR1 SGHRS, CDR2 YFSETQ. The CDR3 DNA reads as TGCGCAAGCAGCTTGTCCGTCCAGTTCGATGAGCAGTTCTTC. It encodes CASSLSVQFDEQFF. Filled out from reference TRBV5-1 and TRBJ2-1, the complete variable domain reads KAGVTQTPRYLIKTRGQQVTLSCSPISGHRSVSWYQQTPGQGLQFLFEYFSETQRNKGNFPGRFSGRQFSNSRSEMNVSTLELGDSALYLCASSLSVQFDEQFFGPGTRLTVL.

V gene TRBV18 combines with J gene TRBJ2-7; D unresolved. The germline V and J ends were trimmed by 3 bases and 7 bases, with 10 bases remaining between them. Germline V CDR1 and CDR2: KGHSH, LQKENI. The CDR3 consists of 12 residues. The CDR3 coding sequence is TGTGCCAGCTCACCCACCTACGAGGAGCAGTACTTC. Its translation is CASSPTYEEQYF.

The chain joins TRBV7-3 to TRBJ2-7; D is uncertain. From germline, CDR1 is SGHTA and CDR2 FQGTGA. Trimming took 2 bases from V and 0 from J, leaving 17 bases between them. This CDR3 region has 17 residues. The CDR3 DNA reads TGTGCCAGCAGCTTATATTCGTTATCCCTGAGCTCCTACGAGCAGTACTTC. This sequence encodes CASSLYSLSLSSYEQYF.